Presented here are 30 T cell receptor beta chains from one specimen sequenced in a study of regulatory T cells in long-lasting Graves disease. As for time point: newly diagnosed GD, antithyroid drugs for less than 3 months. Making the TCR library involved RNA that had been extracted from PBMCs. Building of the TCR beta libraries involved iRepertoire HTBI primers and Arm-PCR of CDR3 regions. One entry per CDR3 protein, called by TCRdb with MiXCR from the multiplex PCR reads. In the table there are more than 350,000 distinct CDR3 sequences, 15% of which are singletons. The data also belong to a second study, concerning T cells in Graves' hyperthyroidism and ophthalmopathy.

The source was peripheral blood mononuclear cells (PBMCs), collected at new diagnosis, from a patient treated with antithyroid drugs. The receptors here all came from a woman aged 30 to 39 with Graves disease.

This clonotype was observed at least ten times. V usage is TRBV7-9 and J usage is TRBJ2-1; 8 bases match TRBD1. V lost 3 bases to trimming and J lost 4 bases; unmatched junction nucleotides: 8. Germline V gene data show CDR1 as SEHNR and CDR2 as FQNEAQ (reference sequence). This CDR3 has 16 amino acids. As DNA, the CDR3 is TGTGCCAGCAGCTTGCCCTCCGGGACAGGATACAATGAGCAGTTCTTC. Translated: CASSLPSGTGYNEQFF.

This rearrangement joins TRBV29-1 to TRBJ2-1, with a weak D call TRBD2 (5 bases). The germline V and J ends were trimmed by 2 bases and 9 bases, with 11 bases remaining between them. Germline CDR1 and CDR2: SQVTM and ANQGSEA. The CDR3 contains 12 residues. The CDR3 nucleotides are TGCAGCGTTGAAAGAGGGAGCGCTGAGCAGTTCTTC. This sequence encodes CSVERGSAEQFF.

This clonotype was seen a few times. The V call is TRBV25-1, the J call TRBJ1-2; D uncertain. The CDR3 is made up of 13 amino acids. Looked up from germline, CDR1 is MGHDK and CDR2 is SYGVNS. Trimming removed 6 bases at V and 7 bases at J, with 15 bases between. The CDR3 sequence: CASSGVAWSGYTF. CDR3 coding DNA: TGTGCCAGCAGCGGCGTGGCTTGGTCTGGCTACACCTTC.

The V and J genes are TRBV5-1 and TRBJ2-7, with 9 bases lining up with TRBD1. Germline V CDR1 and CDR2: SGHRS, YFSETQ. The CDR3 runs to 15 residues. The V and J ends lost 2 bases and 2 bases, in that order; junction bases with no gene match: 5. The CDR3 nucleotides read TGCGCCAGCAGCTTTACCGGGACAGGGCCCTACGAGCAGTACTTC. It codes for CASSFTGTGPYEQYF.

This clonotype was counted many times. This chain connects TRBV7-3 to TRBJ2-1; D call uncertain. The CDR3 length is 14 residues. The germline CDR1 and CDR2 sequences are SGHTA and FQGTGA. The V and J ends lost 5 bases and 0 bases respectively, with 8 bases between them. CDR3 sequence reads: CASSDGYSYNEQFF. The CDR3 nucleotides are TGTGCCAGCAGCGACGGGTACTCCTACAATGAGCAGTTCTTC.

This clonotype came up a few times. This chain uses TRBV28 with TRBJ2-5; no definite D call. CDR3 length equals 17 residues. Germline V lookup: CDR1 MDHEN, CDR2 SYDVKM. Trimming pared 3 bases from V and 3 bases from J, leaving 20 bases between. CDR3 sequence reads: CASSFGCAPVGKETQYF. In nucleotides, the CDR3 is TGTGCCAGCAGTTTTGGGTGTGCTCCAGTGGGGAAAGAGACCCAGTACTTC.

This clonotype was recorded many times. The V and J genes are TRBV13 and TRBJ2-7, with a weak D call TRBD1 (5 bases). Germline V gene data show CDR1 as PRHDT and CDR2 as FYEKMQ (reference sequence). The CDR3 is 15 amino acids. The V end was cut by 5 bases, the J end by 4 bases, with 18 bases between. The DNA for the CDR3 is TGTGCCAGCAGCGAAGTCGTCGACAGAGAATACGAGCAGTACTTC. Protein: CASSEVVDREYEQYF.

The rearrangement joins TRBV12-3 or TRBV12-4 to TRBJ1-4; tentatively, D is TRBD1 (6 bases). CDR3 length equals 16 residues. Trimming removed 5 bases at V and 10 bases at J, with 23 bases between. CDR3 region: CASSRHLGGAQVKLFF. The DNA for the CDR3 is TGTGCCAGCAGTCGCCACCTCGGGGGCGCGCAGGTAAAACTGTTTTTT.

The J gene is TRBJ2-1, the V gene TRBV18; the D gene is possibly TRBD1 (5 bases). The CDR3 contains 19 residues. Per the germline V gene, CDR1 is KGHSH and CDR2 is LQKENI. The ends were cut back, 4 bases at V and 9 bases at J, with 31 bases in the middle. This CDR3 is CASSQLPGDAIVGPAEQFF. The CDR3 bases are TGTGCCAGCTCACAATTACCGGGCGATGCTATAGTGGGGCCTGCTGAGCAGTTCTTC. The full variable domain, its missing parts supplied by reference TRBV18 and TRBJ2-1, is NAGVMQNPRHLVRRRGQEARLRCSPMKGHSHVYWYRQLPEEGLKFMVYLQKENIIDESGMPKERFSAEFPKEGPSILRIQQVVRGDSAAYFCASSQLPGDAIVGPAEQFFGPGTRLTVL.

This clonotype was observed a few times. The V gene is TRBV20-1, the J gene TRBJ2-7, with 9 bases that match TRBD2. V lost 1 base to trimming and J lost 2 bases; unmatched junction nucleotides: 3. Germline values: CDR1 DFQATT, CDR2 SNEGSKA (reference sequence). This CDR3 is 14 amino acids long. CDR3 amino acids: CSARGLAATYEQYF. DNA for the CDR3: TGCAGTGCTAGAGGACTAGCGGCGACCTACGAGCAGTACTTC.

This clonotype has ten or more counts. The CDR3 DNA reads as TGTGCCAGCAGTTTGGGGGCTCGACAGGGCTACACTGAAGCTTTCTTT. Protein: CASSLGARQGYTEAFF. The rearrangement uses TRBV27 and TRBJ1-1, with 7 bases fitting TRBD1. CDR1 is MNHEY and CDR2 is SMNVEV in the germline V gene (reference sequence). With 3 bases clipped from V and 3 bases from J, the junction kept 10 bases outside the gene matches. CDR3 length: 16 residues.

This clonotype was counted many times. At one end the junction does not follow the germline gene, possibly because of a read error. For the CDR3, the DNA is TGTGCCAGCAGTGAAGCGAAAGGCACAGCCCCTACTATCTTC. It yields the protein CASSEAKGTAPTIF. The chain links TRBV2 to TRBJ1-2, with D hard to call. The CDR3 covers 14 residues. CDR1 and CDR2 from the germline V gene are SNHLY and FYNNEI.

This clonotype was detected many times. This chain uses TRBV7-9 with TRBJ2-1, with D perhaps TRBD1 or TRBD2 (5 bases each). The V gene's germline CDR1 is SEHNR and CDR2 FQNEAQ (reference sequence). CDR3 length equals 14 residues. V lost 7 bases and J lost 6, with 16 bases in between. The DNA for the CDR3 is TGTGCCAGCACTGAGAGGGGTGCCCCCAATGAGCAGTTCTTC. Encoded protein: CASTERGAPNEQFF.

This clonotype came up many times. The rearrangement uses TRBV6-1 and TRBJ2-5, with 7 bases matching TRBD2. This CDR3 spans 17 amino acids. Germline trimming cut 6 bases from V and 4 bases from J; bases unmatched to any gene: 17. CDR1 is MNHNS, CDR2 SASEGT, per germline. CDR3 nucleotide sequence: TGTGCCAGCAGCGAGGGACTACCAACCCCGGAGTCAGAGACCCAGTACTTC. Its translation is CASSEGLPTPESETQYF.

The gene calls are TRBV18 and TRBJ2-7; 7 nucleotides line up with TRBD2. J gave up 4 bases and V 2 bases, and 2 bases lay outside the gene matches. This CDR3 has 13 amino acids. Per germline, CDR1 KGHSH and CDR2 LQKENI. The CDR3 bases are TGTGCCAGCTCACCAGAGGGACTATACGAGCAGTACTTC. Amino acids: CASSPEGLYEQYF.

The chain combines TRBV25-1 with TRBJ1-4; D perhaps matches TRBD1 (5 bases). The CDR3 loop spans 15 amino acids. Trimming pared 1 base from V and 3 bases from J, leaving 9 bases between. CDR1 is MGHDK, CDR2 SYGVNS, per germline. The CDR3 DNA is TGTGCCAGCAGTGAATCGGGCAGGGCTAATGAAAAACTGTTTTTT. Residues: CASSESGRANEKLFF.

This chain links TRBV20-1 with TRBJ2-1; D not certain. Germline V gene lookup returns CDR1 DFQATT and CDR2 SNEGSKA (reference sequence). The CDR3 runs 15 residues. With 2 bases removed from V and 3 bases from J, the gap between germline ends came to 14 bases. The CDR3 DNA reads TGCAGTGCTAGAATCGGGCTCCGCGACTACAATGAGCAGTTCTTC. Protein: CSARIGLRDYNEQFF.

Ten or more counts support this clonotype. J is TRBJ1-1 and V is TRBV11-2; 7 nucleotides line up with TRBD1. V dropped 2 bases and J dropped 0; count of bases not matched to a gene: 3. The CDR3 runs 15 residues. CDR1 is SGHAT, CDR2 FQNNGV, per germline. The DNA for the CDR3 is TGTGCCAGCAGCTTAATAGGGGGCTTGAACACTGAAGCTTTCTTT. It encodes CASSLIGGLNTEAFF. Combining the CDR3 with reference TRBV11-2 and TRBJ1-1 gives the whole variable domain EAGVAQSPRYKIIEKRQSVAFWCNPISGHATLYWYQQILGQGPKLLIQFQNNGVVDDSQLPKDRFSAERLKGVDSTLKIQPAKLEDSAVYLCASSLIGGLNTEAFFGQGTRLTVV.

The J gene is TRBJ2-7, the V gene TRBV20-1; a weak D match, TRBD1 (5 bases). CDR3 length: 13 amino acids. V shed 4 bases and J shed 2 bases, with 12 bases lying between them. CDR1 DFQATT and CDR2 SNEGSKA come from the germline V gene (reference sequence). In DNA form, the CDR3 reads TGCAGTGCTACAGACAGCCAAGCCTACGAGCAGTACTTC. Protein: CSATDSQAYEQYF.

This clonotype was found many times. The chain couples TRBV5-1 to TRBJ2-7; 7 bases map to TRBD2. The length of the CDR3 is 14 residues. Germline lookup yields CDR1 SGHRS and CDR2 YFSETQ. The V and J ends lost 2 bases and 6 bases, in that order; junction bases with no gene match: 8. CDR3 protein: CASSFGGSLSEQYF. In nucleotides, the CDR3 is TGCGCCAGCAGCTTTGGCGGGAGTTTAAGCGAGCAGTACTTC.

This clonotype was observed many times. V and J are TRBV30 and TRBJ1-1; the D is unclear. In germline, CDR1 is GTSNPN, CDR2 SVGIG (reference sequence). This CDR3 has 13 amino acids. Trimming left V 0 bases short and J 0 bases short, with 5 bases between. For the CDR3, the DNA is TGTGCCTGGAGTGTACAGATGAACACTGAAGCTTTCTTT. Its protein is CAWSVQMNTEAFF.

This clonotype has at least ten counts. The chain carries TRBV20-1 and TRBJ2-5; D is possibly TRBD1 or TRBD2 (5 bases each). CDR1 DFQATT and CDR2 SNEGSKA come from the germline V gene (reference sequence). V was pared by 0 bases and J by 7 bases, with 12 bases between. CDR3 size: 13 residues. CDR3 coding DNA: TGCAGTGCTAGAGAGGGGACCGGCTTGACCCAGTACTTC. Translated, it gives CSAREGTGLTQYF.

As for this clonotype: A much bigger clone sits one base away, suggesting this may be a read error. V usage is TRBV11-2 and J usage is TRBJ1-2; D is unclear. The CDR3 loop spans 12 amino acids. Per the germline V gene, CDR1 is SGHAT and CDR2 is FQNNGV. CDR3 DNA sequence: TGTGCCGGCAGCTTAGAAAGGGCTGGCTACACCTTC. Translated, it gives CAGSLERAGYTF.

The chain recombines TRBV9 with TRBJ2-7; TRBD2 agrees at 9 bases. Germline V gene data show CDR1 as SGDLS and CDR2 as YYNGEE. J was trimmed by 1 base and V by 3 bases; bases with no gene match: 5. This CDR3 has 15 residues. CDR3 DNA sequence: TGTGCCAGCAGCGCCCTAGCGGGATATTCCTACGAGCAGTACTTC. It encodes CASSALAGYSYEQYF.

The rearrangement links TRBV11-2 to TRBJ2-1; D possibly uses TRBD1 or TRBD2 (5 bases each). This CDR3 has 15 residues. V lost 6 bases to trimming and J lost 9 bases, with 21 bases between them. Germline CDR1 and CDR2: SGHAT and FQNNGV. CDR3 bases: TGTGCCAGCAGAGCCCCGGGACGGAGGACGCTTGAGCAGTTCTTC. It translates to CASRAPGRRTLEQFF. Full variable domain (rest looked up from reference TRBV11-2 and TRBJ2-1): EAGVAQSPRYKIIEKRQSVAFWCNPISGHATLYWYQQILGQGPKLLIQFQNNGVVDDSQLPKDRFSAERLKGVDSTLKIQPAKLEDSAVYLCASRAPGRRTLEQFFGPGTRLTVL.

In this sample, this clonotype turned up a few times. The chain combines TRBV3-1 with TRBJ2-3, with D perhaps TRBD1 or TRBD2 (5 bases each). The germline CDR1 and CDR2 sequences are LGHDT and YNNKEL (reference sequence). The length of the CDR3 is 14 residues. With 0 bases removed from V and 6 bases from J, the gap between germline ends came to 10 bases. The CDR3 region has the DNA TGTGCCAGCAGCCAAGATGGTTGGGGGGATACGCAGTATTTT. Its translation: CASSQDGWGDTQYF.

V and J are TRBV29-1 and TRBJ1-1, with D perhaps matching TRBD1 (5 bases). CDR1 is SQVTM, CDR2 ANQGSEA, per germline. Trimming left V 4 bases short and J 1 base short, with 22 bases between. The CDR3 has 17 amino acids. In DNA, the CDR3 is TGCAGCGTTGGAGCTTGGACACCAATCGCTGGGAACACTGAAGCTTTCTTT. The encoded protein is CSVGAWTPIAGNTEAFF.

At least ten counts were recorded for this clonotype. The chain recombines TRBV7-8 with TRBJ2-5, with D perhaps TRBD2 (6 bases). The V and J ends lost 0 bases and 5 bases respectively, with 19 bases between them. Germline CDR1 SGHVS, CDR2 FQNEAQ. The CDR3 runs to 17 residues. In DNA, the CDR3 is TGTGCCAGCAGCTTAGCGCGTGTGGGGGGTAGAAGGGAGACCCAGTACTTC. This sequence encodes CASSLARVGGRRETQYF.

The sample holds many counts of this clonotype. The gene calls are TRBV2 and TRBJ2-7; unclear D gene. V gave up 4 bases and J gave up 0 bases, with 10 bases separating them. Per germline, CDR1 SNHLY and CDR2 FYNNEI. This CDR3 is 14 amino acids long. This CDR3 reads CASSGVRNSYEQYF. CDR3 in DNA: TGTGCCAGCAGTGGAGTACGCAACTCCTACGAGCAGTACTTC.

This chain links TRBV9 with TRBJ2-3; 11 bases map to TRBD2. The CDR3 has 22 residues. Trimming removed 4 bases from V and 5 bases from J; junction bases left unmatched: 27. Germline-derived CDR1 and CDR2 are SGDLS and YYNGEE. Here the CDR3 DNA reads TGTGCCAGCAGCCCCCGCCTTGTTTCCGGGACTAGCGGCCATCCGAGAAAAGATACGCAGTATTTT. Translating it yields CASSPRLVSGTSGHPRKDTQYF.